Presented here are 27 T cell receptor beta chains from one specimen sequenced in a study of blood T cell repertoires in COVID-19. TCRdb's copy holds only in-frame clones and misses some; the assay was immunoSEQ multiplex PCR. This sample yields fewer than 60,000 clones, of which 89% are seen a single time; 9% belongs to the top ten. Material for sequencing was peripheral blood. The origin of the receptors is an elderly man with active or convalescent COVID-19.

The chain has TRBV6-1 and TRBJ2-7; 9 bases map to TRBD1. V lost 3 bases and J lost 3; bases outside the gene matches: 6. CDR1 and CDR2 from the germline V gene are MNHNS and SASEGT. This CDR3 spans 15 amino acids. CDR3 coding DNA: TGTGCCAGCAGTGACGACAGGGGGGGACACTACGAGCAGTACTTC. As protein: CASSDDRGGHYEQYF.

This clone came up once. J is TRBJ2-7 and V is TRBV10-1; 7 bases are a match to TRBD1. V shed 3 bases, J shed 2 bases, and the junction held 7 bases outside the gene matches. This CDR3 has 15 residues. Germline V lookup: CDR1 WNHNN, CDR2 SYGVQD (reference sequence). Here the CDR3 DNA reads TGCGCCAGCAGTGATCTCGACAGGGTCCCCTACGAGCAGTACTTC. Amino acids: CASSDLDRVPYEQYF.

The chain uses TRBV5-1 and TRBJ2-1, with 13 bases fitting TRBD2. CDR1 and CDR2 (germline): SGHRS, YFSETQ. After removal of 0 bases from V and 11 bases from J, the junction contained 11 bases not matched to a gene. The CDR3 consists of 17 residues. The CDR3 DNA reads TGCGCCAGCAGCTTGGCCTCGACTAGCGGGGGGACCTTAAAGCAGTTCTTC. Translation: CASSLASTSGGTLKQFF.

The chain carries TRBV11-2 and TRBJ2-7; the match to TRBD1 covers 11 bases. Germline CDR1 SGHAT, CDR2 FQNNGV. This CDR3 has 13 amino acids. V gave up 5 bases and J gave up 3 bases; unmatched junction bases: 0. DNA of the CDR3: TGTGCCAGCAGCGGGACAGGGGGCTACGAGCAGTACTTC. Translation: CASSGTGGYEQYF.

CDR3 residues: CASRGTDYVDEQYF. CDR3 coding DNA: TGCGCCAGCAGAGGAACAGACTATGTGGACGAGCAGTACTTC. The rearrangement joins TRBV5-1 to TRBJ2-7; a possible D gene is TRBD2 (5 bases). Germline V gene data show CDR1 as SGHRS and CDR2 as YFSETQ. The CDR3 is 14 amino acids. Between the trimmed V and J ends, which lost 5 bases and 5 bases, there was a span of 17 bases.

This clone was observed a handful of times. This CDR3 is CASSPQVQGSTDTQYF. The CDR3 DNA reads as TGTGCCAGCTCACCTCAGGTACAGGGGAGCACAGATACGCAGTATTTT. The J gene is TRBJ2-3, the V gene TRBV18; 7 nucleotides align to TRBD1. The CDR3 totals 16 residues. Germline values: CDR1 KGHSH, CDR2 LQKENI. After removal of 3 bases from V and 0 bases from J, the junction contained 6 bases not matched to a gene.

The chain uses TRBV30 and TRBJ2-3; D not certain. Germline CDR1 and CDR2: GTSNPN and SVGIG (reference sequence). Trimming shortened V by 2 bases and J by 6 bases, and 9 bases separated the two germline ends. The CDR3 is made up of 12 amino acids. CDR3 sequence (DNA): TGTGCCTGGAGTAACCGGGTGGATACGCAGTATTTT. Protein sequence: CAWSNRVDTQYF.

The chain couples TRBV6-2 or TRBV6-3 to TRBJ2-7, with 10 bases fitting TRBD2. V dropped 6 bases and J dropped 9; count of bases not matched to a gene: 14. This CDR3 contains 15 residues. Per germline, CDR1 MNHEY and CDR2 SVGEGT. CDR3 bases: TGTGCCAGCAGCATCCAGGTGCTAGCGGGGGAGGGGCAGTACTTC. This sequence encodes CASSIQVLAGEGQYF.

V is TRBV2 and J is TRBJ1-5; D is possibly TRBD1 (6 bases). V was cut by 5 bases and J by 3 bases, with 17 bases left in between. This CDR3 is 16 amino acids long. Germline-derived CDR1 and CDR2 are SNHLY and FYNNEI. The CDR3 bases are TGTGCCAGCAGTAAACAGGGCCCCGGTAACAATCAGCCCCAGCATTTT. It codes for CASSKQGPGNNQPQHF. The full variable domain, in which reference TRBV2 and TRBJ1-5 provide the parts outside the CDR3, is EPEVTQTPSHQVTQMGQEVILRCVPISNHLYFYWYRQILGQKVEFLVSFYNNEISEKSEIFDDQFSVERPDGSNFTLKIRSTKLEDSAMYFCASSKQGPGNNQPQHFGDGTRLSIL.

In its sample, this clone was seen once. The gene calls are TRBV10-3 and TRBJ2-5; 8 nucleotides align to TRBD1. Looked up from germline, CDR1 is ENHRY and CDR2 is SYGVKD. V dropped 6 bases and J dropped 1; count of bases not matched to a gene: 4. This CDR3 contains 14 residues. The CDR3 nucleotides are TGTGCCATCAGCTATACAGGGGGCCAAGAGACCCAGTACTTC. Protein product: CAISYTGGQETQYF.

The CDR3 loop is CASSFKDRGDQPQHF. In nucleotides, the CDR3 is TGTGCCAGTAGTTTCAAGGACAGGGGAGATCAGCCCCAGCATTTT. This sequence joins TRBV19 and TRBJ1-5; 9 bases fit TRBD1. V dropped 5 bases and J dropped 5; count of bases not matched to a gene: 7. Looked up from germline, CDR1 is LNHDA and CDR2 is SQIVND (reference sequence). The CDR3 is 15 residues long.

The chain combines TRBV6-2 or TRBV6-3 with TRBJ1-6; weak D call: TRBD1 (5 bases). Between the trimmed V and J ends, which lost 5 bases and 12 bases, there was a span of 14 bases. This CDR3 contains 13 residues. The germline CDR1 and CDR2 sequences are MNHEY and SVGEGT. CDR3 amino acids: CASSTMGGEPLHF. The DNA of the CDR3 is TGTGCCAGCAGTACAATGGGAGGGGAACCCCTCCACTTT.

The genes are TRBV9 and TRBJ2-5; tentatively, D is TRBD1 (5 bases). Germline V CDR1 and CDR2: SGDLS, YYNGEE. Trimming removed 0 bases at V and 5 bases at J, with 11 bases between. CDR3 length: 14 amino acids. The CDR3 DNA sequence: TGTGCCAGCAGCGTAGACCAGGGTGCGGAGACCCAGTACTTC. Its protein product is CASSVDQGAETQYF. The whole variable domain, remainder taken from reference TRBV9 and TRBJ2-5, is DSGVTQTPKHLITATGQRVTLRCSPRSGDLSVYWYQQSLDQGLQFLIQYYNGEERAKGNILERFSAQQFPDLHSELNLSSLELGDSALYFCASSVDQGAETQYFGPGTRLLVL.

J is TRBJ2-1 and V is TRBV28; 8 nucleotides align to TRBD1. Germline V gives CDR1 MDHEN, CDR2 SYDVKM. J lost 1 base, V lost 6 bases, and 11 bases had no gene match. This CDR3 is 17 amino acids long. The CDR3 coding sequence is TGTGCCAGCAGCCATATCCTGAGACAGGGGTCCTACAATGAGCAGTTCTTC. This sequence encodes CASSHILRQGSYNEQFF.

In nucleotides, the CDR3 is TGTGCCAGCAGAGGGATTTTGGCGAGGGATGGCTACACCTTC. It translates to CASRGILARDGYTF. The chain has TRBV27 and TRBJ1-2; D is unclear. The CDR3 sequence is 14 residues long. Per the germline V gene, CDR1 is MNHEY and CDR2 is SMNVEV (reference sequence). V gave up 6 bases and J gave up 6 bases, with 17 bases separating them.

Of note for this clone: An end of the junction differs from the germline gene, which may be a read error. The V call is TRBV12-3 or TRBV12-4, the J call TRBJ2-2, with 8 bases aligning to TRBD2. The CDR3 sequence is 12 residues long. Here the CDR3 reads CASSFAGGELFF. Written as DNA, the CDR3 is TGTGCCAGCAGTTTTGCCGGGGGGGAACTGTTTTTT.

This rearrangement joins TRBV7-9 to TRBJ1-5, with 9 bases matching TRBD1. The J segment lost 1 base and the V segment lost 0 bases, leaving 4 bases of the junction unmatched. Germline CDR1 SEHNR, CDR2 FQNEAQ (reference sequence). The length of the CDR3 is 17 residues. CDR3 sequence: CASSLAEGQGSNQPQHF. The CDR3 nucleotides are TGTGCCAGCAGCTTAGCTGAGGGACAGGGCAGCAATCAGCCCCAGCATTTT.

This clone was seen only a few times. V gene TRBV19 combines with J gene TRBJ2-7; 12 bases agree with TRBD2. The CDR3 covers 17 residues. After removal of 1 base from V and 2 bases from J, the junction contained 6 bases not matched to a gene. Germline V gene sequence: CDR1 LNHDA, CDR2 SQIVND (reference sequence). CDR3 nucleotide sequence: TGTGCCAGTAGTATAGCTCTAGCGGGAGGGCTCACCTACGAGCAGTACTTC. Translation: CASSIALAGGLTYEQYF.

This CDR3 is CASSLGTSGGGTDTQYF. Written as DNA, the CDR3 is TGCGCCAGCAGCCTAGGGACTAGCGGGGGGGGCACAGATACGCAGTATTTT. This sequence joins TRBV4-3 and TRBJ2-3; 16 bases match TRBD2. The germline V gene encodes CDR1 LGHNA and CDR2 YSLEER. The CDR3 spans 17 residues. The V segment lost 4 bases and the J segment 1 base; nucleotides outside the gene matches: 2.

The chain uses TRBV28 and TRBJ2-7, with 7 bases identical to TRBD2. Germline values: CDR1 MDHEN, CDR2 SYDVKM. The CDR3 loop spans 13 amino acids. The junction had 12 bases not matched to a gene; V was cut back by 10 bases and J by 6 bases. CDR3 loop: CATGGGGELEQYF. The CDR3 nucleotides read TGTGCCACGGGAGGTGGGGGAGAGCTCGAGCAGTACTTC. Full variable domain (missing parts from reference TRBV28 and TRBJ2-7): DVKVTQSSRYLVKRTGEKVFLECVQDMDHENMFWYRQDPGLGLRLIYFSYDVKMKEKGDIPEGYSVSREKKERFSLILESASTNQTSMYLCATGGGGELEQYFGPGTRLTVT.

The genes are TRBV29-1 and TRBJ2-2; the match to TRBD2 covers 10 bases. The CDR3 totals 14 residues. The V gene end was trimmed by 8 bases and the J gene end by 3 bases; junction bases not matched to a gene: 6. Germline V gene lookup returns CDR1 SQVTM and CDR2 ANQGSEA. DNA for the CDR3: TGCAGCTCCGGACTAGCGGAATACACCGGGGAGCTGTTTTTT. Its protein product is CSSGLAEYTGELFF.

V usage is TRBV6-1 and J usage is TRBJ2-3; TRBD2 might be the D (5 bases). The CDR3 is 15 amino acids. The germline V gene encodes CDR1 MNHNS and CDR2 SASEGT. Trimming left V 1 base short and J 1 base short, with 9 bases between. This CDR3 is CASSEGAAGTDTQYF. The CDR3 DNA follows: TGTGCCAGCAGTGAAGGAGCGGCGGGCACAGATACGCAGTATTTT.

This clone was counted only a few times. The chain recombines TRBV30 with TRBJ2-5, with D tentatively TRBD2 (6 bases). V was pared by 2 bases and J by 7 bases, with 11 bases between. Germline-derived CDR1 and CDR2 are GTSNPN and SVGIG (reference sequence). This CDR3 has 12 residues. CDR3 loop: CAWSIHGGTQYF. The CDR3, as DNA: TGTGCCTGGAGTATCCACGGGGGGACCCAGTACTTC. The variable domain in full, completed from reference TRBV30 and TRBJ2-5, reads SQTIHQWPATLVQPVGSPLSLECTVEGTSNPNLYWYRQAAGRGLQLLFYSVGIGQISSEVPQNLSASRPQDRQFILSSKKLLLSDSGFYLCAWSIHGGTQYFGPGTRLLVL.

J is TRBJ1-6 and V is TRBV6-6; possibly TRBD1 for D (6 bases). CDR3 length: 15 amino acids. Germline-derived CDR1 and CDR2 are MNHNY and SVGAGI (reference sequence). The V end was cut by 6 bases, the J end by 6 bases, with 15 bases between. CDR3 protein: CASSRTGPGNSPLHF. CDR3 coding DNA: TGTGCCAGCAGCCGCACAGGGCCGGGTAATTCACCCCTCCACTTT.

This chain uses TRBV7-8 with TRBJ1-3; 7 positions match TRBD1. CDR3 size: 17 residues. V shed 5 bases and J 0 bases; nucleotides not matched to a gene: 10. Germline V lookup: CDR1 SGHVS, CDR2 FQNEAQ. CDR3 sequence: CASSPRDSLYSGNTIYF. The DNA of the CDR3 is TGTGCCAGCAGCCCCCGGGACAGTTTATACTCTGGAAACACCATATATTTT. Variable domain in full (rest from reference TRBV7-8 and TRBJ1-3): GAGVSQSPRYKVAKRGQDVALRCDPISGHVSLFWYQQALGQGPEFLTYFQNEAQLDKSGLPSDRFFAERPEGSVSTLKIQRTQQEDSAVYLCASSPRDSLYSGNTIYFGEGSWLTVV.

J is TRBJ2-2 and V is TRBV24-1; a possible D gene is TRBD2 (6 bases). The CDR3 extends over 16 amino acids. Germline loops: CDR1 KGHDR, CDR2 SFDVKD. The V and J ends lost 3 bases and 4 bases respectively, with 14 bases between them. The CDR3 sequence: CATSDRRARSTGELFF. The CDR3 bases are TGTGCCACCAGTGATAGGAGGGCGCGGAGCACCGGGGAGCTGTTTTTT.

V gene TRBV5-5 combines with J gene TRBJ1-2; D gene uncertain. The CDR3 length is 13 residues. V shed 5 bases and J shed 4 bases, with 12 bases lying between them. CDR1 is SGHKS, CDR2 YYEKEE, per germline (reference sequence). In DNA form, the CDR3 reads TGTGCCAGCAGTATTGAAGAGGGCTATGGCTACACCTTC. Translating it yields CASSIEEGYGYTF.